The rows below give T cell receptor beta chains drawn from one sample of a study of metastatic and nonmetastatic thyroid tumors. TCRdb re-called the PCR reads with MiXCR. The table lists about 40,000 clones, approximately 10% of them singletons. Sequencing was performed on blood. These receptors were collected from a female donor with papillary thyroid cancer or a benign thyroid nodule (not recorded which). Some clones in this sample may be carry-over from other donors' samples. Both conserved end residues are part of each CDR3. Clone size is not always given. Where it is, it says once, few, many or a class for expanded clones.

many,TRBV20-1,CSASYSTVSNQPQHF
many,TRBV12-3/TRBV12-4,CASSFPQGSAGYTF
many,TRBV6-1,CASSEPFIFDSNYQPQHF
many,TRBV7-9,CASSRDRSTPYEQYF
many,TRBV27,CASSLSQGRNQPQHF
many,TRBV5-1,CASSLELARNNEQFF
-,TRBV11-3,CASSPGTGGDEQYF
-,TRBV7-3,CANILESGANVLTF
medium-sized,TRBV4-3,CASGRGDTEAFF
many,TRBV20-1,CSALTPTSGGSYEQYF
many,TRBV6-2/TRBV6-3,CASSPLSSGLPYGYTF